A selection of T cell receptor beta chains follows, all from one sample in a study of T cell responses to AZD1222 COVID-19 vaccine. The table came from immunoSEQ multiplex PCR; TCRdb's copy has only in-frame clones and leaves some out. The sample has 130,000 to 150,000 clones, roughly 87% seen once. This material consisted of peripheral blood, taken 28 days after the second AZD1222 dose. All receptors come from an adult who received the AZD1222 COVID-19 vaccine. Each CDR3 is given with its conserved first and last residue. D genes are given only for firm matches. Size values are once, few and many counts, or a class for expanded clones, and some rows have none.

V: TRBV28; size: once; J: TRBJ2-6; D: -; CDR3: CASSPYTRRLLGANVLTF; DNA: TGTGCCAGCAGTCCCTATACTAGAAGGTTACTCGGGGCCAACGTCCTGACTTTC
V: TRBV4-1; size: -; J: TRBJ2-2; D: -; CDR3: CASSPRAGANTGELFF; DNA: TGCGCCAGCAGCCCGCGGGCCGGGGCGAACACCGGGGAGCTGTTTTTT
V: TRBV7-2; size: -; J: TRBJ2-3; D: -; CDR3: CASSLSVRIHTTQYF; DNA: TGTGCCAGCAGCTTATCAGTAAGGATCCACACTACGCAGTATTTT
V: TRBV5-4; size: -; J: TRBJ1-5; D: -; CDR3: CASTSQRVSGNQPQHF; DNA: TGTGCCAGCACCTCACAACGGGTCTCGGGCAATCAGCCCCAGCATTTT
V: TRBV25-1; size: -; J: TRBJ1-6; D: -; CDR3: CASSGPDNSPLHF; DNA: TGTGCCAGCAGTGGCCCCGATAATTCACCCCTCCACTTT
V: TRBV6-6; size: once; J: TRBJ2-7; D: TRBD1; CDR3: CASSLPEDRGSEQYF; DNA: TGTGCCAGCAGTCTCCCTGAGGACAGGGGGAGCGAGCAGTACTTC
V: TRBV6-5; size: -; J: TRBJ1-5; D: -; CDR3: CASRGQDSNQPQHF; DNA: TGTGCCAGCAGAGGCCAGGATAGCAATCAGCCCCAGCATTTT
V: TRBV4-3; size: -; J: TRBJ2-1; D: -; CDR3: CASSQDWDRAYNEQFF; DNA: TGCGCCAGCAGCCAAGATTGGGACCGCGCCTACAATGAGCAGTTCTTC
V: TRBV2; size: few; J: TRBJ1-1; D: -; CDR3: CASKRTPMNTEAFF; DNA: TGTGCCAGCAAGAGGACCCCTATGAACACTGAAGCTTTCTTT
V: TRBV29-1; size: -; J: TRBJ2-3; D: -; CDR3: CSVGGYDSTDTQYF; DNA: TGCAGCGTTGGCGGGTACGATAGCACAGATACGCAGTATTTT
V: TRBV28; size: once; J: TRBJ1-1; D: -; CDR3: CASRYDREAFF; DNA: TGTGCCAGCAGGTACGACAGGGAAGCTTTCTTT
V: TRBV19; size: -; J: TRBJ2-1; D: -; CDR3: CASSIVGGGGVGHNEQFF; DNA: TGTGCCAGTAGTATAGTGGGGGGAGGGGGCGTGGGTCACAATGAGCAGTTCTTC
V: TRBV11-2; size: -; J: TRBJ2-6; D: -; CDR3: CASSRNTGSSGANVLTF; DNA: TGTGCCAGCAGCAGAAATACAGGATCCTCTGGGGCCAACGTCCTGACTTTC
V: TRBV28; size: -; J: TRBJ1-2; D: -; CDR3: CASSPWIYRDYGYTF; DNA: TGTGCCAGCAGTCCTTGGATTTATAGGGACTATGGCTACACCTTC
V: TRBV5-1; size: -; J: TRBJ1-1; D: -; CDR3: CASSLGGRAVAEAFF; DNA: TGCGCCAGCAGCTTGGGCGGCAGGGCCGTCGCTGAAGCTTTCTTT
V: TRBV27; size: -; J: TRBJ1-4; D: TRBD1; CDR3: CASSLLQGGAGEKLFF; DNA: TGTGCCAGCAGTTTGCTACAAGGGGGCGCCGGTGAAAAACTGTTTTTT
V: TRBV12-3/TRBV12-4; size: -; J: TRBJ2-1; D: -; CDR3: CASSPLGAHEQFF; DNA: TGTGCCAGCAGTCCCTTGGGGGCCCATGAGCAGTTCTTC
V: TRBV27; size: -; J: TRBJ1-6; D: -; CDR3: CASSFPRSPLHF; DNA: TGTGCCAGCAGTTTCCCCCGCTCACCCCTCCACTTT
V: TRBV2; size: -; J: TRBJ2-3; D: -; CDR3: CASTVVPHQGGGTSTDTQYF; DNA: TGTGCCAGCACCGTGGTACCCCACCAGGGGGGGGGAACCAGCACAGATACGCAGTATTTT
V: TRBV7-9; size: -; J: TRBJ2-3; D: -; CDR3: CAIRRQYF; DNA: TGTGCCATCCGCCGACAGTATTTT
V: TRBV5-1; size: -; J: TRBJ2-2; D: TRBD2; CDR3: CASSLTSGAFNTGELFF; DNA: TGCGCCAGCAGCTTAACTAGCGGGGCATTCAACACCGGGGAGCTGTTTTTT
V: TRBV27; size: once; J: TRBJ2-7; D: TRBD1; CDR3: CASSPRTGGSYEQYF; DNA: TGTGCCAGCAGTCCGCGGACAGGGGGTTCCTACGAGCAGTACTTC
V: TRBV29-1; size: -; J: TRBJ2-1; D: -; CDR3: CSVEWETSSYNEQFF; DNA: TGCAGCGTTGAATGGGAAACCAGCTCCTACAATGAGCAGTTCTTC
V: TRBV6-1; size: few; J: TRBJ1-3; D: -; CDR3: CASSATLDTIYF; DNA: TGTGCCAGCAGCGCGACGTTAGACACCATATATTTT
V: TRBV2; size: -; J: TRBJ2-1; D: -; CDR3: CASSEAVSSYNEQFF; DNA: TGTGCCAGCAGTGAAGCGGTGAGCTCCTACAATGAGCAGTTCTTC
V: TRBV11-2; size: few; J: TRBJ2-1; D: -; CDR3: CASSQRGQSVDEQFF; DNA: TGTGCCAGCAGTCAAAGGGGTCAGTCGGTCGATGAGCAGTTCTTC
V: TRBV9; size: -; J: TRBJ2-1; D: -; CDR3: CASSVDLRGRGNEQFF; DNA: TGTGCCAGCAGCGTAGATCTTCGGGGCAGGGGCAATGAGCAGTTCTTC
V: TRBV28; size: -; J: TRBJ1-5; D: -; CDR3: CASSGFGRGSNQPQHF; DNA: TGTGCCAGCAGTGGATTCGGCCGGGGGTCAAATCAGCCCCAGCATTTT
V: TRBV6-5; size: -; J: TRBJ1-2; D: TRBD1; CDR3: CASTPDRQAYGYTF; DNA: TGTGCCAGCACCCCGGACAGGCAGGCCTATGGCTACACCTTC
V: TRBV19; size: -; J: TRBJ2-1; D: -; CDR3: CATSQGNEQFF; DNA: TGTGCCACGTCCCAGGGCAATGAGCAGTTCTTC
V: TRBV4-2; size: -; J: TRBJ1-6; D: TRBD1; CDR3: CASSLDPGQGNSPLHF; DNA: TGTGCCAGCAGCCTTGACCCGGGACAGGGAAATTCACCCCTCCACTTT
V: TRBV10-1; size: few; J: TRBJ1-2; D: -; CDR3: CASSESSDSFYGYTF; DNA: TGCGCCAGCAGTGAGTCGAGTGACAGCTTCTATGGCTACACCTTC
V: TRBV28; size: -; J: TRBJ1-2; D: TRBD1; CDR3: CASQEIRDSNYGYTF; DNA: TGTGCCAGCCAAGAGATCCGGGACAGCAACTATGGCTACACCTTC
V: TRBV7-2; size: once; J: TRBJ1-5; D: -; CDR3: CASSLEGQGLQPQHF; DNA: TGTGCCAGCAGCTTAGAAGGCCAGGGGTTGCAGCCCCAGCATTTT
V: TRBV7-7; size: -; J: TRBJ2-1; D: -; CDR3: CASSFSRRVAYNEQFF; DNA: TGTGCTAGCAGCTTTTCTCGGAGGGTGGCCTACAATGAGCAGTTCTTC
V: TRBV4-2; size: -; J: TRBJ2-7; D: -; CDR3: CASSQGGRTDYEQYF; DNA: TGTGCCAGCAGCCAAGGGGGCCGGACGGACTACGAGCAGTACTTC
V: TRBV7-2; size: -; J: TRBJ2-2; D: -; CDR3: CASSSHWGELFF; DNA: TGTGCCAGCAGCTCCCACTGGGGGGAGCTGTTTTTT
V: TRBV7-2; size: -; J: TRBJ1-5; D: -; CDR3: CASSLVGSSNQPQHF; DNA: TGTGCCAGCAGCTTAGTCGGCAGTTCGAATCAGCCCCAGCATTTT
V: TRBV7-9; size: once; J: TRBJ1-2; D: -; CDR3: CASSFIGAQANYGYTF; DNA: TGTGCCAGCAGCTTCATAGGGGCCCAAGCTAACTATGGCTACACCTTC
V: TRBV4-3; size: -; J: TRBJ2-7; D: TRBD1; CDR3: CASSQERPLGQGSYEQYF; DNA: TGCGCCAGCAGCCAAGAGAGGCCGTTGGGACAGGGGAGCTACGAGCAGTACTTC
V: TRBV7-9; size: -; J: TRBJ2-5; D: TRBD1; CDR3: CASSPDRARETQYF; DNA: TGTGCCAGCAGCCCCGACAGGGCGAGAGAGACCCAGTACTTC
V: TRBV5-6; size: few; J: TRBJ1-6; D: -; CDR3: CASSLRDANSPLHF; DNA: TGTGCCAGCAGCCTCAGGGACGCAAATTCACCCCTCCACTTT
V: TRBV7-8; size: -; J: TRBJ1-5; D: -; CDR3: CASSLAGAGGRNQPQHF; DNA: TGTGCCAGCAGCTTAGCGGGGGCAGGCGGTCGCAATCAGCCCCAGCATTTT
V: TRBV2; size: few; J: TRBJ1-2; D: -; CDR3: CASRVGENGYTF; DNA: TGTGCCAGCAGGGTAGGGGAGAATGGCTACACCTTC
V: TRBV15; size: -; J: TRBJ1-1; D: -; CDR3: CATSRDQGHNTEAFF; DNA: TGTGCCACCAGCAGAGATCAGGGGCATAATACTGAAGCTTTCTTT
V: TRBV19; size: once; J: TRBJ2-7; D: TRBD2; CDR3: CASSPASGSREQYF; DNA: TGTGCCAGTTCTCCGGCTAGCGGGAGTCGCGAGCAGTACTTC
V: TRBV2; size: -; J: TRBJ1-2; D: TRBD1; CDR3: CASSADRGPEGYTF; DNA: TGTGCCAGCAGTGCAGACAGGGGGCCGGAAGGCTACACCTTC
V: TRBV19; size: -; J: TRBJ2-2; D: TRBD1; CDR3: CASSPGDRGAVAGELFF; DNA: TGTGCCAGTAGTCCGGGGGACAGGGGGGCGGTCGCCGGGGAGCTGTTTTTT
V: TRBV6-5; size: -; J: TRBJ1-3; D: TRBD1; CDR3: CASRDRASGNTIYF; DNA: TGTGCCAGCAGGGACAGGGCCTCTGGAAACACCATATATTTT
V: TRBV6-2/TRBV6-3; size: -; J: TRBJ1-5; D: TRBD1; CDR3: CASSYSGTVNQPQHF; DNA: TGTGCCAGCAGTTACTCGGGGACAGTCAATCAGCCCCAGCATTTT
V: TRBV5-6; size: once; J: TRBJ2-1; D: -; CDR3: CASSFGWTYNEQFF; DNA: TGTGCCAGCAGCTTCGGTTGGACCTACAATGAGCAGTTCTTC
V: TRBV6-2/TRBV6-3; size: -; J: TRBJ1-1; D: TRBD1; CDR3: CASSPNPGGTEAFF; DNA: TGTGCCAGCAGCCCTAACCCAGGGGGCACTGAAGCTTTCTTT
V: TRBV6-4; size: -; J: TRBJ2-3; D: -; CDR3: CASSEGGASTDTQYF; DNA: TGTGCCAGCAGTGAAGGGGGTGCTAGCACAGATACGCAGTATTTT
V: TRBV6-5; size: -; J: TRBJ1-1; D: -; CDR3: CASKEGPTEAFF; DNA: TGTGCCAGCAAGGAGGGTCCCACTGAAGCTTTCTTT
V: TRBV3-1/TRBV3-2; size: -; J: TRBJ2-1; D: TRBD2; CDR3: CASSQEAGPYNEQFF; DNA: TGTGCCAGCAGCCAAGAAGCGGGGCCCTACAATGAGCAGTTCTTC